This is a list of T cell receptor beta chains from one sample in a study of cytomegalovirus exposure and HLA in healthy donors. Using immunoSEQ multiplex PCR, the repertoire was profiled, and TCRdb retains in-frame clones only, with some absent. Of fewer than 200,000 clones listed, more than 80% are singletons. The specimen was PBMCs. The source of these receptors is a woman between 18 and 30 years old in good health and CMV-seropositive. Each CDR3 is given with its conserved first and last residue. Fields, in order: clone size, V gene, D gene, J gene, CDR3 DNA, CDR3 protein. The D gene is left open where the match is weak. For some rows the clone size is stated as once, few or many, or as a class when expanded; others skip it.

clone size: .; V gene: TRBV19; D gene: TRBD1; J gene: TRBJ1-6; CDR3 DNA: TGTGCCCTCCAGGGGGGCTCAGGCTATAATTCACCCCTCCACTTT; CDR3 protein: CALQGGSGYNSPLHF
clone size: .; V gene: TRBV29-1; D gene: .; J gene: TRBJ2-1; CDR3 DNA: TGCAGCGGTTGGGTTTCGGGAGTGGAGCAGTTCTTC; CDR3 protein: CSGWVSGVEQFF
clone size: once; V gene: TRBV30; D gene: .; J gene: TRBJ1-5; CDR3 DNA: TGTGCCTGGGGGGGACAAGGGAATCAGCCCCAGCATTTT; CDR3 protein: CAWGGQGNQPQHF
clone size: .; V gene: TRBV27; D gene: TRBD2; J gene: TRBJ2-7; CDR3 DNA: TGTGCCAGCAGTTTGTTCGGGACTAACCTCTACGAGCAGTACTTC; CDR3 protein: CASSLFGTNLYEQYF
clone size: .; V gene: TRBV11-2; D gene: .; J gene: TRBJ2-5; CDR3 DNA: TGTGCCAGCCGCGCCCCATACCGCCAAGAGACCCAGTACTTC; CDR3 protein: CASRAPYRQETQYF
clone size: .; V gene: TRBV5-1; D gene: .; J gene: TRBJ1-2; CDR3 DNA: TGCGCCAGCACTCCTCATGGCACTAACTATGGCTACACCTTC; CDR3 protein: CASTPHGTNYGYTF
clone size: .; V gene: TRBV10-3; D gene: .; J gene: TRBJ1-1; CDR3 DNA: TGTGCCATCGCCTCGGGGTGGAACACTGAAGCTTTCTTT; CDR3 protein: CAIASGWNTEAFF
clone size: .; V gene: TRBV6-1; D gene: .; J gene: TRBJ1-4; CDR3 DNA: TGTGCCAGCAGCCGGGATCATGGTGAAAAACTGTTTTTT; CDR3 protein: CASSRDHGEKLFF
clone size: .; V gene: TRBV7-2; D gene: .; J gene: TRBJ1-2; CDR3 DNA: TGTGCCAGCAGCTTGTTACGGGTTGTACGTGGCTACACCTTC; CDR3 protein: CASSLLRVVRGYTF
clone size: .; V gene: TRBV7-2; D gene: TRBD2; J gene: TRBJ2-7; CDR3 DNA: TGTGCCAGCAGCTTAGGGCCGGGAGGCACCTACGAGCAGTACTTC; CDR3 protein: CASSLGPGGTYEQYF
clone size: .; V gene: TRBV30; D gene: .; J gene: TRBJ2-7; CDR3 DNA: TGTGCCTGGAGTGTTGGGGGACATAGCTCCTACGAGCAGTACTTC; CDR3 protein: CAWSVGGHSSYEQYF
clone size: .; V gene: TRBV7-8; D gene: .; J gene: TRBJ2-6; CDR3 DNA: TGTGCCAGCAGCTTATACGGGCAGGGAATCTCTGGGGCCAACGTCCTGACTTTC; CDR3 protein: CASSLYGQGISGANVLTF
clone size: .; V gene: TRBV6-1; D gene: TRBD1; J gene: TRBJ1-2; CDR3 DNA: TGTGCCAGCAGAGGGGCAGGGGGCCAAAGTGGCTACACCTTC; CDR3 protein: CASRGAGGQSGYTF
clone size: .; V gene: TRBV4-1; D gene: TRBD2; J gene: TRBJ2-5; CDR3 DNA: TGCGCCAGCAGCCAAAGACTAGCGGGGAAAGAGACCCAGTACTTC; CDR3 protein: CASSQRLAGKETQYF
clone size: .; V gene: TRBV6-6; D gene: .; J gene: TRBJ1-2; CDR3 DNA: TGTGCCAGCAGTTACACTAGTACCTATGGCTACACCTTC; CDR3 protein: CASSYTSTYGYTF
clone size: once; V gene: TRBV7-9; D gene: TRBD1; J gene: TRBJ2-1; CDR3 DNA: TGTGCCAGCAGCTTGGCGACAGGGGGCCCCTACAATGAGCAGTTCTTC; CDR3 protein: CASSLATGGPYNEQFF
clone size: .; V gene: TRBV29-1; D gene: .; J gene: TRBJ2-5; CDR3 DNA: TGCAGCGTTGCCCCATCTACTCGGGGGGAGACCCAGTACTTC; CDR3 protein: CSVAPSTRGETQYF
clone size: .; V gene: TRBV28; D gene: .; J gene: TRBJ2-3; CDR3 DNA: TGTGCCAGCAGGGCCTCGCAGTATTTT; CDR3 protein: CASRASQYF
clone size: .; V gene: TRBV28; D gene: TRBD2; J gene: TRBJ2-7; CDR3 DNA: TGTGCCAGCAGTTTTCAGGCGGGGGGCTACGAGCAGTACTTC; CDR3 protein: CASSFQAGGYEQYF
clone size: .; V gene: TRBV9; D gene: .; J gene: TRBJ2-7; CDR3 DNA: TGTGCCAGCAGCCCCCGGAGGGGGCCAGACGAGCAGTACTTC; CDR3 protein: CASSPRRGPDEQYF
clone size: once; V gene: TRBV29-1; D gene: .; J gene: TRBJ2-3; CDR3 DNA: TGCAGCGCCCAACCAGGGGCCCACACAGATACGCAGTATTTT; CDR3 protein: CSAQPGAHTDTQYF
clone size: .; V gene: TRBV9; D gene: .; J gene: TRBJ2-2; CDR3 DNA: TGTGCCAGCAGCGTAGTAACAGGGAACACCGGGGAGCTGTTTTTT; CDR3 protein: CASSVVTGNTGELFF
clone size: .; V gene: TRBV27; D gene: .; J gene: TRBJ2-1; CDR3 DNA: TGTGCCAGCACCCGACTACATGCGCCTCCCTACAATGAGCAGTTCTTC; CDR3 protein: CASTRLHAPPYNEQFF
clone size: few; V gene: TRBV18; D gene: .; J gene: TRBJ2-5; CDR3 DNA: TGTGCCAGCGAGAGCCAAGAGACCCAGTACTTC; CDR3 protein: CASESQETQYF
clone size: .; V gene: TRBV2; D gene: .; J gene: TRBJ2-2; CDR3 DNA: TGTGCCAGCAGGGACCTACCCCCGGGGGGGGAGCTGTTTTTT; CDR3 protein: CASRDLPPGGELFF
clone size: .; V gene: TRBV18; D gene: .; J gene: TRBJ2-5; CDR3 DNA: TGTGCCAGCTCACCTCCGTCGAGTGCTACCCAGTACTTC; CDR3 protein: CASSPPSSATQYF
clone size: .; V gene: TRBV19; D gene: .; J gene: TRBJ2-6; CDR3 DNA: TGTGCCAGTAGAACGACAGGTTCAGGGGCCAACGTCCTGACTTTC; CDR3 protein: CASRTTGSGANVLTF
clone size: .; V gene: TRBV7-9; D gene: TRBD2; J gene: TRBJ2-7; CDR3 DNA: TGTGCCAGCAGCTTCCCCCAGGGAGGGGCGCAGGGCCTCTACGAGCAGTACTTC; CDR3 protein: CASSFPQGGAQGLYEQYF
clone size: .; V gene: TRBV11-2; D gene: .; J gene: TRBJ1-2; CDR3 DNA: TGTGCCAGCAGCTCCGTACAGGGTAGACATGGCTACACCTTC; CDR3 protein: CASSSVQGRHGYTF
clone size: .; V gene: TRBV28; D gene: TRBD2; J gene: TRBJ2-2; CDR3 DNA: TGTGCCAGCAGTTTCGCTAGCGGGAGGGCCGGGGAGCTGTTTTTT; CDR3 protein: CASSFASGRAGELFF
clone size: once; V gene: TRBV27; D gene: .; J gene: TRBJ1-2; CDR3 DNA: TGTGCCAGCAGTTTAGGCAGGGGAGTTGGCTACACCTTC; CDR3 protein: CASSLGRGVGYTF
clone size: .; V gene: TRBV4-2; D gene: .; J gene: TRBJ1-4; CDR3 DNA: TGTGCCAGCAGCCAAGATATACTACGACTGCTTAATGAAAAACTGTTTTTT; CDR3 protein: CASSQDILRLLNEKLFF
clone size: .; V gene: TRBV14; D gene: .; J gene: TRBJ2-7; CDR3 DNA: TGTGCCAGCAGCCAGACCGGGACTCTGAGCTCCTACGAGCAGTACTTC; CDR3 protein: CASSQTGTLSSYEQYF
clone size: .; V gene: TRBV5-8; D gene: .; J gene: TRBJ1-3; CDR3 DNA: TGTGCCAGCATTCCTTTTCTAGGACAAATCTCTGGAAACACCATATATTTT; CDR3 protein: CASIPFLGQISGNTIYF
clone size: .; V gene: TRBV13; D gene: TRBD2; J gene: TRBJ2-1; CDR3 DNA: TGTGCCAGCAGCTTAGGGACTAGCGGGGGAAGGGAGCAGTTCTTC; CDR3 protein: CASSLGTSGGREQFF
clone size: .; V gene: TRBV9; D gene: .; J gene: TRBJ1-6; CDR3 DNA: TGTGCCAGCAGCGTAGAGCCGGCAGGGAAGTTACAGACACCCCTCCACTTT; CDR3 protein: CASSVEPAGKLQTPLHF
clone size: .; V gene: TRBV9; D gene: TRBD2; J gene: TRBJ2-5; CDR3 DNA: TGTGCCAGCAGCGAGGGACTAGCGGGGTTGGAGACCCAGTACTTC; CDR3 protein: CASSEGLAGLETQYF
clone size: few; V gene: TRBV7-9; D gene: .; J gene: TRBJ1-2; CDR3 DNA: TGTGCCAGACGAGATGGCTACACCTTC; CDR3 protein: CARRDGYTF
clone size: .; V gene: TRBV28; D gene: .; J gene: TRBJ2-2; CDR3 DNA: TGTGCCAGCAGTTTACAGGCCCACACCGGGGAGCTGTTTTTT; CDR3 protein: CASSLQAHTGELFF
clone size: few; V gene: TRBV7-6; D gene: TRBD2; J gene: TRBJ2-1; CDR3 DNA: TGTGCCAGCAGCTTAGAGGGGTCTACTAGCGGGAGACGCAATGAGCAGTTCTTC; CDR3 protein: CASSLEGSTSGRRNEQFF
clone size: .; V gene: TRBV19; D gene: .; J gene: TRBJ1-5; CDR3 DNA: TGTGCCAGTAGTATAGGCCAGGGGCTGGTTCAGCCCCAGCATTTT; CDR3 protein: CASSIGQGLVQPQHF
clone size: .; V gene: TRBV11-3; D gene: .; J gene: TRBJ1-4; CDR3 DNA: TGTGCCAGCAGCTTAGAGGGACAAAAAGGGAAAAAACTGTTTTTT; CDR3 protein: CASSLEGQKGKKLFF
clone size: .; V gene: TRBV15; D gene: TRBD2; J gene: TRBJ2-3; CDR3 DNA: TGTGCCACCAGCCCTGGGGGACGGGGGGGAGCAGATACGCAGTATTTT; CDR3 protein: CATSPGGRGGADTQYF
clone size: .; V gene: TRBV7-9; D gene: TRBD1; J gene: TRBJ1-2; CDR3 DNA: TGTGCCAGCAGCACCTGGACAGGGGTGGACTATGGCTACACCTTC; CDR3 protein: CASSTWTGVDYGYTF
clone size: .; V gene: TRBV11-2; D gene: .; J gene: TRBJ1-1; CDR3 DNA: TGTGCCAGCAGCCTATACAACCGGGGAGGGAACACTGAAGCTTTCTTT; CDR3 protein: CASSLYNRGGNTEAFF
clone size: .; V gene: TRBV27; D gene: TRBD2; J gene: TRBJ2-2; CDR3 DNA: TGTGCCAGCACCACCCTAGCGGGAGGGGAGGGGGAGCTGTTTTTT; CDR3 protein: CASTTLAGGEGELFF
clone size: .; V gene: TRBV10-1; D gene: TRBD1; J gene: TRBJ1-2; CDR3 DNA: TGCGCCAGCAGTGCTGGGGTGGGACAGGGCCCTTATGGCTACACCTTC; CDR3 protein: CASSAGVGQGPYGYTF
clone size: .; V gene: TRBV19; D gene: .; J gene: TRBJ2-2; CDR3 DNA: TGTGCCAGTAGTATCCAGGGGTTGTACACCGGGGAGCTGTTTTTT; CDR3 protein: CASSIQGLYTGELFF
clone size: .; V gene: TRBV5-1; D gene: TRBD1; J gene: TRBJ1-1; CDR3 DNA: TGCGCCAGCAGCTGGCGCCAACGGACAGGCGGTATTGGAGTGGACACTGAAGCTTTCTTT; CDR3 protein: CASSWRQRTGGIGVDTEAFF
clone size: few; V gene: TRBV27; D gene: .; J gene: TRBJ1-2; CDR3 DNA: TGTGCCAGCAGTCCTGGACAGAGTAGTGGCTACACCTTC; CDR3 protein: CASSPGQSSGYTF
clone size: .; V gene: TRBV9; D gene: TRBD1; J gene: TRBJ2-2; CDR3 DNA: TGTGCCAGCAGCCCTGGGACAGGGGTGGGAACCGGGGAGCTGTTTTTT; CDR3 protein: CASSPGTGVGTGELFF
clone size: .; V gene: TRBV19; D gene: .; J gene: TRBJ2-4; CDR3 DNA: TGTGCCAGCAAGTCCAGGGTAGGGGCCAAAAACATTCAGTACTTC; CDR3 protein: CASKSRVGAKNIQYF
clone size: .; V gene: TRBV28; D gene: TRBD1; J gene: TRBJ2-5; CDR3 DNA: TGTGCCAGCAGTTTAATTAAGGGGGCGGGAGAGACCCAGTACTTC; CDR3 protein: CASSLIKGAGETQYF
clone size: .; V gene: TRBV5-1; D gene: TRBD2; J gene: TRBJ2-5; CDR3 DNA: TGCGCCAGCAGCTTTACCGGGACTAGAGGGGAGACCCAGTACTTC; CDR3 protein: CASSFTGTRGETQYF
clone size: .; V gene: TRBV20-1; D gene: TRBD1; J gene: TRBJ1-2; CDR3 DNA: TGCAGTGGGACAGGGGCCCTGGGCTACACCTTC; CDR3 protein: CSGTGALGYTF
clone size: .; V gene: TRBV30; D gene: .; J gene: TRBJ1-2; CDR3 DNA: TGTGCCTGGAGTGCCCTCTATGGCTACACCTTC; CDR3 protein: CAWSALYGYTF
clone size: .; V gene: TRBV4-1; D gene: .; J gene: TRBJ2-3; CDR3 DNA: TGCGCCAGCAGCCAAGATGACGGGCGGGGCAAGTGGAATACGCAGTATTTT; CDR3 protein: CASSQDDGRGKWNTQYF
clone size: .; V gene: TRBV10-3; D gene: TRBD1; J gene: TRBJ2-1; CDR3 DNA: TGTGCCATCAGGGGCGGACAGGGTAGCTCCCTGGTCGATGAGCAGTTCTTC; CDR3 protein: CAIRGGQGSSLVDEQFF
clone size: .; V gene: TRBV7-9; D gene: .; J gene: TRBJ2-1; CDR3 DNA: TGTGCCAGCAGCTCCTCCATATTTACGGTCAATGAGCAGTTCTTC; CDR3 protein: CASSSSIFTVNEQFF